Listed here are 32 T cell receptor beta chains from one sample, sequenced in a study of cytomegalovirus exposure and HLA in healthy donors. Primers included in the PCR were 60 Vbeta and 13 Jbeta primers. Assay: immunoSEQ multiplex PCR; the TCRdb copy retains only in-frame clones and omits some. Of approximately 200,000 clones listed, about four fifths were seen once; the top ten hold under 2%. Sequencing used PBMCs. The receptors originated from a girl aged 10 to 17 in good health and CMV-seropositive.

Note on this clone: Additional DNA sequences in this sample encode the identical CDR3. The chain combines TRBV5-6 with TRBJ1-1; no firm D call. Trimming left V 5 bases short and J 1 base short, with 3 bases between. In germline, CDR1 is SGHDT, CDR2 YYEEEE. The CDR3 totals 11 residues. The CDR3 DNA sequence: TGTGCCAGCAGTCGGAACACTGAAGCTTTCTTT. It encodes CASSRNTEAFF.

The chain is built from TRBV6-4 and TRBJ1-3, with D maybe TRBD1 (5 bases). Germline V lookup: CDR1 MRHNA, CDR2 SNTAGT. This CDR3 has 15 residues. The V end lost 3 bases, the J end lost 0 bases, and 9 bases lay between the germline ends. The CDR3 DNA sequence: TGTGCCAGCAGTGATTGGGGCAGCTCTGGAAACACCATATATTTT. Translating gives CASSDWGSSGNTIYF.

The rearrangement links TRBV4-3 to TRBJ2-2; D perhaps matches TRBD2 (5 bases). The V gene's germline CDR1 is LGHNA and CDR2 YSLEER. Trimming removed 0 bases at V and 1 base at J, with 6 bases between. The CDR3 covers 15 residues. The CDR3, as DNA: TGCGCCAGCAGCCAAGATGAGGGGAACACCGGGGAGCTGTTTTTT. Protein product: CASSQDEGNTGELFF.

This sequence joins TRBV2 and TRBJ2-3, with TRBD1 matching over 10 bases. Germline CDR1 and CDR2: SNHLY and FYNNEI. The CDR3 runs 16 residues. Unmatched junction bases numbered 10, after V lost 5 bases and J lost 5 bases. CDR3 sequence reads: CASSQHTGQGLDTQYF. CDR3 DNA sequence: TGTGCCAGCAGTCAACATACGGGACAGGGGTTAGATACGCAGTATTTT.

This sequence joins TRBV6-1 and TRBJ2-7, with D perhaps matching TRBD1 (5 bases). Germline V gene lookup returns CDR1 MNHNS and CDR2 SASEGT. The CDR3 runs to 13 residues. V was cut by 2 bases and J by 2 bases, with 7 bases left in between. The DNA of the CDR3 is TGTGCCAGCAGTGAAATGGACACCTACGAGCAGTACTTC. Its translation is CASSEMDTYEQYF.

CDR3 sequence (DNA): TGCGCCAGCAGCCCCCCGGGGGTGGCGAGGGCTGAAGCTTTCTTT. This translates into CASSPPGVARAEAFF. The chain links TRBV4-1 to TRBJ1-1; possibly TRBD1 for D (5 bases). Germline-derived CDR1 and CDR2 are MGHRA and YSYEKL. This CDR3 contains 15 residues. V dropped 4 bases and J dropped 6 bases, with 18 bases sitting between them.

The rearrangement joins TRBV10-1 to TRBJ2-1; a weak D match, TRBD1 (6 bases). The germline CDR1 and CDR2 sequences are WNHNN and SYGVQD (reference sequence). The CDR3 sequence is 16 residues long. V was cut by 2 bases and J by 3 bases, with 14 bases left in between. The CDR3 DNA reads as TGCGCCAGCAGTGAGAGTCGAGGGGACAACTACAATGAGCAGTTCTTC. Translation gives CASSESRGDNYNEQFF.

This chain's CDR3 is CASSQSRVGGPQETQYF. The DNA for the CDR3 is TGCGCCAGCAGCCAGAGCCGGGTGGGGGGACCGCAAGAGACCCAGTACTTC. The chain carries TRBV4-1 and TRBJ2-5; TRBD2 might be the D (6 bases). CDR1 is MGHRA and CDR2 is YSYEKL in the germline V gene. V was trimmed by 3 bases and J by 2 bases, leaving 19 bases between them. The CDR3 length is 17 residues.

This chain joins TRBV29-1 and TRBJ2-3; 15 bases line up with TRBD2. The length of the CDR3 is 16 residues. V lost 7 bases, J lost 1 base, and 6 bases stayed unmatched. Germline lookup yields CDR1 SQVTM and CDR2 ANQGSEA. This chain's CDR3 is CSGEGLAGGGTDTQYF. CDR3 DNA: TGCAGCGGTGAGGGACTAGCGGGGGGAGGCACAGATACGCAGTATTTT.

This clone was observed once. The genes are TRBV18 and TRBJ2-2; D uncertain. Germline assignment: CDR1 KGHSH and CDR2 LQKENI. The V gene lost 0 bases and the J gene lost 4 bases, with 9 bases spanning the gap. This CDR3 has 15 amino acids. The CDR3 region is CASSPPTVPTGELFF. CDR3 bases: TGTGCCAGCTCACCACCAACAGTACCCACCGGGGAGCTGTTTTTT.

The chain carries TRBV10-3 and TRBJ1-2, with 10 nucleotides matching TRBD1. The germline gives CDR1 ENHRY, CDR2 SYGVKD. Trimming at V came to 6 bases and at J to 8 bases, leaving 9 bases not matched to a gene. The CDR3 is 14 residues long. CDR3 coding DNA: TGTGCCATCAGCACGACCGGGACAGGGGAGGGCTACACCTTC. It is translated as CAISTTGTGEGYTF.

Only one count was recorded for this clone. CDR3 sequence: CASTGLAGAGYEQYF. The CDR3 nucleotides read TGTGCCAGCACCGGACTAGCGGGGGCGGGCTACGAGCAGTACTTC. The rearrangement joins TRBV5-6 to TRBJ2-7, with 13 bases identical to TRBD2. V shed 6 bases and J 3 bases; nucleotides not matched to a gene: 6. Germline V gene data show CDR1 as SGHDT and CDR2 as YYEEEE. The CDR3 totals 15 residues.

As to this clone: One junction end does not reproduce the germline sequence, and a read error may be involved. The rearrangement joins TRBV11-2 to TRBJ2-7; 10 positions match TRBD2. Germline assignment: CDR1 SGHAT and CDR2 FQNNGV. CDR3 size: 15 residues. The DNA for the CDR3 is TGTGCCAGCACCTTAGCGGGGGGTTCTCACTACGAGCAGTACTTC. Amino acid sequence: CASTLAGGSHYEQYF.

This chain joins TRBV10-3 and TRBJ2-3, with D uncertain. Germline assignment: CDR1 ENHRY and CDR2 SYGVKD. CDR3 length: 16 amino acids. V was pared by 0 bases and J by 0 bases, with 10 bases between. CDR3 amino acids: CAISESYTQSTDTQYF. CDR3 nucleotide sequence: TGTGCCATCAGTGAGTCGTATACGCAGAGCACAGATACGCAGTATTTT.

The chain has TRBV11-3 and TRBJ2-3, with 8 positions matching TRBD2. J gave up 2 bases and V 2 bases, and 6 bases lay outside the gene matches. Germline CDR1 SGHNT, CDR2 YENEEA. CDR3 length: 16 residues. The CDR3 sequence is CASSLSNGGATDTQYF. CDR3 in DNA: TGTGCCAGCAGCTTATCTAACGGGGGGGCCACAGATACGCAGTATTTT. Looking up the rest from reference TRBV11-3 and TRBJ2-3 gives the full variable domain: EAGVVQSPRYKIIEKKQPVAFWCNPISGHNTLYWYLQNLGQGPELLIRYENEEAVDDSQLPKDRFSAERLKGVDSTLKIQPAELGDSAVYLCASSLSNGGATDTQYFGPGTRLTVL.

The CDR3 DNA sequence: TGTGCCAGCAGCCCAGAGACTTCGAGAGATACGCAGTATTTT. Translating it yields CASSPETSRDTQYF. V usage is TRBV9 and J usage is TRBJ2-3; D is ambiguous. V was cut by 4 bases and J by 5 bases, with 14 bases left in between. This CDR3 has 14 amino acids. Germline CDR1 is SGDLS and CDR2 is YYNGEE.

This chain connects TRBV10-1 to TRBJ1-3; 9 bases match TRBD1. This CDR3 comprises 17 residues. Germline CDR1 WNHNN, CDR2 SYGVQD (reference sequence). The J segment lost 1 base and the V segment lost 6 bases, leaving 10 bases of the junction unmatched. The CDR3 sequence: CASSGDRVSSSGNTIYF. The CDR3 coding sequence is TGCGCCAGCAGCGGGGACAGGGTGTCTAGTTCTGGAAACACCATATATTTT.

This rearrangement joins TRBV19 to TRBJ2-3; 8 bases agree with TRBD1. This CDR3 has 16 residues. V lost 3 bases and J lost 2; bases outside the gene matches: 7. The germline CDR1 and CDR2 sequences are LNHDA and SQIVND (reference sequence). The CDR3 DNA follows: TGTGCCAGTAGTATCCAGGGGGCTATCCTCACAGATACGCAGTATTTT. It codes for CASSIQGAILTDTQYF.

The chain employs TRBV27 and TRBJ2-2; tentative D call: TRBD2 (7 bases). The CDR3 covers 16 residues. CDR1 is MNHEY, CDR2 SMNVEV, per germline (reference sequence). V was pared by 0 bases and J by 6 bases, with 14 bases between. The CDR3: CASSLSVGGPPGELFF. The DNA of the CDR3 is TGTGCCAGCAGTTTATCGGTGGGGGGGCCCCCCGGGGAGCTGTTTTTT.

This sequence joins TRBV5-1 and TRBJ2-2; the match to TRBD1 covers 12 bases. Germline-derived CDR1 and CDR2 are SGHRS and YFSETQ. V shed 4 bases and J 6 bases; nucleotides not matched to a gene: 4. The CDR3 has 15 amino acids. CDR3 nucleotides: TGCGCCAGCAGCGGGGGACAGGGGGCGTCCGGGGAGCTGTTTTTT. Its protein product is CASSGGQGASGELFF.

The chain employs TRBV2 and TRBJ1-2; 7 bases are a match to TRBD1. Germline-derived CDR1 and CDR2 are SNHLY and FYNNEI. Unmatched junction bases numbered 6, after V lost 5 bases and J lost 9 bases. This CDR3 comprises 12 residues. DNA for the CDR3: TGTGCCAGCAGTACCGGGACAGCTCGCTACACCTTC. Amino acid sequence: CASSTGTARYTF.

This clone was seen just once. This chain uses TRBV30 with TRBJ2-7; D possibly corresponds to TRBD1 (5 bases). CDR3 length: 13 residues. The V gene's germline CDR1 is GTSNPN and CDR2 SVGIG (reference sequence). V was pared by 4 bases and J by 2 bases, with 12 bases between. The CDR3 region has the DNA TGTGCCTGGACCCTCCAGGGTGCCTACGAGCAGTACTTC. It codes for CAWTLQGAYEQYF.

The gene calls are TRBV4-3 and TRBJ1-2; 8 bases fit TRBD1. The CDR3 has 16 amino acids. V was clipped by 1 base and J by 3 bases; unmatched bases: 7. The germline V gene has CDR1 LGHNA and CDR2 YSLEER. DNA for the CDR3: TGCGCCAGCAGCCAAGCGGCGGACAGGGACTACTATGGCTACACCTTC. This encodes CASSQAADRDYYGYTF.

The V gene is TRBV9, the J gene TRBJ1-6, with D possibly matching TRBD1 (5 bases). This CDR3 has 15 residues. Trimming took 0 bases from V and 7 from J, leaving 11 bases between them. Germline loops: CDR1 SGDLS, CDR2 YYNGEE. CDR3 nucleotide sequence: TGTGCCAGCAGCGTAGGGGGCTCTCGGAATTCACCCCTCCACTTT. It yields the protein CASSVGGSRNSPLHF.

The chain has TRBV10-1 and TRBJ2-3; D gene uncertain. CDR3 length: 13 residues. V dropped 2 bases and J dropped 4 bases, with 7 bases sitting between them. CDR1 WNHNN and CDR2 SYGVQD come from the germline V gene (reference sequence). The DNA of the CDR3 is TGCGCCAGCAGTGAGGCACAATCAGATACGCAGTATTTT. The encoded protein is CASSEAQSDTQYF.

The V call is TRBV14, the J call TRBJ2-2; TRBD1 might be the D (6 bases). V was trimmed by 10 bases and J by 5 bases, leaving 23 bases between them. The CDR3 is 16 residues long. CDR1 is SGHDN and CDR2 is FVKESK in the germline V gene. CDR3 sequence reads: CATRPSGQGYTGELFF. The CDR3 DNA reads TGTGCCACCAGGCCCTCCGGGCAGGGGTATACCGGGGAGCTGTTTTTT. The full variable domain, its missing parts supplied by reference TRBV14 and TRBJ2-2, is EAGVTQFPSHSVIEKGQTVTLRCDPISGHDNLYWYRRVMGKEIKFLLHFVKESKQDESGMPNNRFLAERTGGTYSTLKVQPAELEDSGVYFCATRPSGQGYTGELFFGEGSRLTVL.

The CDR3 spells CASSQAELDRVWTGANVLTF. CDR3 coding DNA: TGCGCCAGCAGCCAGGCTGAACTTGACAGGGTTTGGACTGGGGCCAACGTCCTGACTTTC. This chain uses TRBV4-1 with TRBJ2-6; 7 bases match TRBD1. This CDR3 has 20 residues. CDR1 is MGHRA, CDR2 YSYEKL, per germline. With 3 bases clipped from V and 2 bases from J, the junction kept 16 bases outside the gene matches.

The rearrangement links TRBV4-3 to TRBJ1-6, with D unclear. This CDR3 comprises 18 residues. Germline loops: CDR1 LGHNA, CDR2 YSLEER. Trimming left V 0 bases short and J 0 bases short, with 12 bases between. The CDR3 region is CASSQDTSGSSYNSPLHF. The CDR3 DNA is TGCGCCAGCAGCCAAGACACTTCGGGGAGCTCCTATAATTCACCCCTCCACTTT.

For the CDR3, the DNA is TGTGCCAGCAGTGAAAGGACAATGTTGGTCCTACAAGAGACCCAGTACTTC. Amino acid sequence: CASSERTMLVLQETQYF. This sequence joins TRBV2 and TRBJ2-5; the D gene is possibly TRBD1 (5 bases). The germline CDR1 and CDR2 sequences are SNHLY and FYNNEI. This CDR3 has 17 residues. The germline V and J ends were trimmed by 2 bases and 2 bases, with 18 bases remaining between them.

The CDR3 sequence is CASSLVGPQETQYF. The DNA for the CDR3 is TGTGCCAGCAGCTTGGTGGGCCCCCAAGAGACCCAGTACTTC. This chain connects TRBV5-4 to TRBJ2-5; no clear D. Germline CDR1 and CDR2: SGHNT and YYREEE (reference sequence). The CDR3 length is 14 residues. Trimming removed 0 bases at V and 1 base at J, with 7 bases between. The entire variable domain, with the rest obtained from reference TRBV5-4 and TRBJ2-5, is as follows: ETGVTQSPTHLIKTRGQQVTLRCSSQSGHNTVSWYQQALGQGPQFIFQYYREEENGRGNFPPRFSGLQFPNYSSELNVNALELDDSALYLCASSLVGPQETQYFGPGTRLLVL.

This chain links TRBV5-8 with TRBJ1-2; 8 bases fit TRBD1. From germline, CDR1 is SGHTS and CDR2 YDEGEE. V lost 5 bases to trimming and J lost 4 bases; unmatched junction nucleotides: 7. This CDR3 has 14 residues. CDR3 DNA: TGTGCCAGCAGTCCGGACAGGGCTTTCTATGGCTACACCTTC. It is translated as CASSPDRAFYGYTF.

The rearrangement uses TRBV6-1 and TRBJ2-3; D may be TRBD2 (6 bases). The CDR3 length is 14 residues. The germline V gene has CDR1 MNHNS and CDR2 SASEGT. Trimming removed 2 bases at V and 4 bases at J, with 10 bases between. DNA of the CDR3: TGTGCCAGCAGTGAATGGAGGGGCCCAGATACGCAGTATTTT. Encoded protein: CASSEWRGPDTQYF.